A selection of T cell receptor beta chains follows, all from one sample in a study of T cells in Graves' hyperthyroidism and ophthalmopathy. A single record per CDR3 protein comes from TCRdb applying MiXCR to the multiplex PCR reads. The sample lists about 720,000 distinct CDR3 sequences, less than 20% occurring once. Sequences were obtained from blood. These TCRs come from a man between 18 and 29 years old with Graves' hyperthyroidism. CDR3s include the opening cysteine and the closing phenylalanine or tryptophan. D genes are given only for firm matches. Not all rows give a size; the values are once, few, many and, for expanded clones, a class.

CDR3 length: 16
V gene: TRBV19
D gene: TRBD2
J gene: TRBJ2-7
clone size: .
CDR3 protein: CASSSGLAESTGEQYF
CDR3 DNA: TGTGCCAGTAGTTCCGGACTAGCCGAGTCGACGGGGGAGCAGTACTTC

CDR3 length: 14
V gene: TRBV27
D gene: .
J gene: TRBJ1-5
clone size: many
CDR3 protein: CASSFSGGGWPQHF
CDR3 DNA: TGTGCCAGCAGTTTCTCGGGGGGCGGCTGGCCCCAGCATTTT

CDR3 length: 16
V gene: TRBV9
D gene: TRBD2
J gene: TRBJ2-1
clone size: .
CDR3 protein: CASSVGGSSTYNEQFF
CDR3 DNA: TGTGCCAGCAGCGTAGGCGGGAGCTCGACCTACAATGAGCAGTTCTTC

CDR3 length: 19
V gene: TRBV6-2/TRBV6-3
D gene: TRBD2
J gene: TRBJ2-1
clone size: many
CDR3 protein: CASSYSIREGLVTYNEQFF
CDR3 DNA: TGTGCCAGCAGTTACTCGATTCGGGAGGGCCTAGTAACCTACAATGAGCAGTTCTTC

CDR3 length: 15
V gene: TRBV6-1
D gene: .
J gene: TRBJ2-6
clone size: few
CDR3 protein: CASGGWEGGANVLTF
CDR3 DNA: TGTGCCAGTGGGGGGTGGGAAGGTGGGGCCAACGTCCTGACTTTC

CDR3 length: 16
V gene: TRBV12-3/TRBV12-4
D gene: TRBD2
J gene: TRBJ2-3
clone size: .
CDR3 protein: CASSLSSGTRTDTQYF
CDR3 DNA: TGTGCCAGCAGTCTAAGTAGCGGGACCCGCACAGATACGCAGTATTTT

CDR3 length: 14
V gene: TRBV30
D gene: .
J gene: TRBJ2-3
clone size: .
CDR3 protein: CAWSSAGSTDTQYF
CDR3 DNA: TGTGCCTGGAGTTCAGCGGGTTCCACAGATACGCAGTATTTT

CDR3 length: 15
V gene: TRBV12-3/TRBV12-4
D gene: TRBD1
J gene: TRBJ1-3
clone size: many
CDR3 protein: CASSNRGIPGNTIYF
CDR3 DNA: TGTGCCAGCAGCAACAGGGGAATCCCTGGAAACACCATATATTTT

CDR3 length: 18
V gene: TRBV11-2
D gene: .
J gene: TRBJ2-3
clone size: .
CDR3 protein: CASSLGALARSSTDTQYF
CDR3 DNA: TGTGCCAGCAGCTTAGGGGCCCTAGCGAGATCTAGCACAGATACGCAGTATTTT

CDR3 length: 16
V gene: TRBV7-3
D gene: TRBD1
J gene: TRBJ2-6
clone size: few
CDR3 protein: CASSSRQGDGANVLTF
CDR3 DNA: TGTGCCAGCAGCTCGCGACAGGGGGATGGGGCCAACGTCCTGACTTTC

CDR3 length: 14
V gene: TRBV2
D gene: .
J gene: TRBJ1-5
clone size: many
CDR3 protein: CASRVRGFNQPQHF
CDR3 DNA: TGTGCCAGCAGGGTAAGGGGATTCAATCAGCCCCAGCATTTT

CDR3 length: 17
V gene: TRBV5-4
D gene: .
J gene: TRBJ2-1
clone size: many
CDR3 protein: CASSAAQQGAAPDEQFF
CDR3 DNA: TGTGCCAGCAGCGCCGCGCAACAGGGAGCGGCCCCCGATGAGCAGTTCTTC

CDR3 length: 16
V gene: TRBV28
D gene: TRBD2
J gene: TRBJ2-6
clone size: many
CDR3 protein: CASSPAGESGANVLTF
CDR3 DNA: TGTGCCAGCAGCCCTGCGGGAGAGTCTGGGGCCAACGTCCTGACTTTC

CDR3 length: 13
V gene: TRBV29-1
D gene: .
J gene: TRBJ1-4
clone size: .
CDR3 protein: CSAATGSNEKLFF
CDR3 DNA: TGCAGCGCCGCGACAGGTTCTAATGAAAAACTGTTTTTT

CDR3 length: 12
V gene: TRBV29-1
D gene: .
J gene: TRBJ1-1
clone size: .
CDR3 protein: CSYGGRNTEAFF
CDR3 DNA: TGCAGCTACGGGGGACGGAACACTGAAGCTTTCTTT

CDR3 length: 13
V gene: TRBV7-3
D gene: .
J gene: TRBJ2-5
clone size: many
CDR3 protein: CASSLFAGETQYF
CDR3 DNA: TGTGCCAGCAGCCTTTTCGCGGGAGAGACCCAGTACTTC

CDR3 length: 15
V gene: TRBV20-1
D gene: TRBD2
J gene: TRBJ2-5
clone size: .
CDR3 protein: CSARRPGGAGETQYF
CDR3 DNA: TGCAGTGCTAGACGCCCCGGGGGGGCTGGGGAGACCCAGTACTTC

CDR3 length: 14
V gene: TRBV5-1
D gene: TRBD2
J gene: TRBJ2-7
clone size: few
CDR3 protein: CASSLTSDTYEQYF
CDR3 DNA: TGCGCCAGCAGCTTGACTAGCGACACCTACGAGCAGTACTTC

CDR3 length: 12
V gene: TRBV20-1
D gene: .
J gene: TRBJ1-1
clone size: few
CDR3 protein: CSAPMGGVEAFF
CDR3 DNA: TGCAGTGCCCCTATGGGGGGGGTTGAAGCTTTCTTT

CDR3 length: 18
V gene: TRBV6-2/TRBV6-3
D gene: TRBD2
J gene: TRBJ2-1
clone size: .
CDR3 protein: CASSYSGTSGRADNEQFF
CDR3 DNA: TGTGCCAGCAGTTACTCGGGGACTAGCGGGAGGGCCGACAATGAGCAGTTCTTC

CDR3 length: 16
V gene: TRBV6-5
D gene: TRBD2
J gene: TRBJ2-7
clone size: few
CDR3 protein: CASSYRASGDTTMQYF
CDR3 DNA: TGTGCCAGCAGTTACAGGGCTAGCGGGGATACTACGATGCAGTACTTC

CDR3 length: 15
V gene: TRBV20-1
D gene: TRBD2
J gene: TRBJ2-1
clone size: few
CDR3 protein: CSARPASGRRDEQFF
CDR3 DNA: TGCAGTGCTAGGCCGGCAAGCGGGAGGAGGGATGAGCAGTTCTTC

CDR3 length: 15
V gene: TRBV11-2
D gene: TRBD1
J gene: TRBJ1-1
clone size: many
CDR3 protein: CASSTQTGRGTEAFF
CDR3 DNA: TGTGCCAGCAGCACCCAGACAGGGAGAGGCACTGAAGCTTTCTTT

CDR3 length: 12
V gene: TRBV29-1
D gene: .
J gene: TRBJ2-5
clone size: few
CDR3 protein: CSVERSPETQYF
CDR3 DNA: TGCAGCGTTGAACGCAGTCCAGAGACCCAGTACTTC

CDR3 length: 15
V gene: TRBV30
D gene: .
J gene: TRBJ2-1
clone size: many
CDR3 protein: CAWSQTPYRQNEQFF
CDR3 DNA: TGTGCCTGGAGCCAAACCCCCTACCGGCAAAATGAGCAGTTCTTC

CDR3 length: 13
V gene: TRBV20-1
D gene: .
J gene: TRBJ2-2
clone size: .
CDR3 protein: CSARGSRGGELFF
CDR3 DNA: TGCAGTGCTAGGGGGTCTCGAGGAGGGGAGCTGTTTTTT

CDR3 length: 17
V gene: TRBV28
D gene: TRBD1
J gene: TRBJ2-2
clone size: many
CDR3 protein: CASSLALGQVNTGELFF
CDR3 DNA: TGTGCCAGCAGTTTAGCCTTGGGACAGGTCAACACCGGGGAGCTGTTTTTT

CDR3 length: 14
V gene: TRBV10-3
D gene: .
J gene: TRBJ2-3
clone size: .
CDR3 protein: CAITSAPGTDTQYF
CDR3 DNA: TGTGCCATCACTTCCGCGCCGGGCACAGATACGCAGTATTTT

CDR3 length: 15
V gene: TRBV12-3/TRBV12-4
D gene: .
J gene: TRBJ2-7
clone size: many
CDR3 protein: CASSRQGGFLGEQYF
CDR3 DNA: TGTGCCAGCAGTCGCCAGGGAGGATTCCTGGGCGAGCAGTACTTC

CDR3 length: 15
V gene: TRBV11-3
D gene: .
J gene: TRBJ2-5
clone size: many
CDR3 protein: CASSLSARRWETQYF
CDR3 DNA: TGTGCCAGCAGCTTATCAGCCCGAAGGTGGGAGACCCAGTACTTC

CDR3 length: 14
V gene: TRBV15
D gene: .
J gene: TRBJ2-5
clone size: few
CDR3 protein: CATSRRGGKETQYF
CDR3 DNA: TGTGCCACCAGCAGGAGAGGCGGGAAGGAGACCCAGTACTTC

CDR3 length: 14
V gene: TRBV2
D gene: .
J gene: TRBJ2-7
clone size: many
CDR3 protein: CASSDGGVDYEQYF
CDR3 DNA: TGTGCCAGCAGTGACGGCGGGGTCGACTACGAGCAGTACTTC

CDR3 length: 15
V gene: TRBV7-6
D gene: .
J gene: TRBJ1-1
clone size: many
CDR3 protein: CASSSGTNMNTEAFF
CDR3 DNA: TGTGCCAGCAGCTCAGGGACAAATATGAACACTGAAGCTTTCTTT

CDR3 length: 15
V gene: TRBV27
D gene: .
J gene: TRBJ2-7
clone size: .
CDR3 protein: CASSLTGEKPYEQYF
CDR3 DNA: TGTGCCAGCAGTTTGACGGGGGAGAAGCCCTACGAGCAGTACTTC

CDR3 length: 14
V gene: TRBV30
D gene: TRBD2
J gene: TRBJ2-2
clone size: many
CDR3 protein: CAWSATSVAGELFF
CDR3 DNA: TGTGCCTGGAGCGCTACTAGCGTAGCCGGGGAGCTGTTTTTT

CDR3 length: 19
V gene: TRBV20-1
D gene: TRBD2
J gene: TRBJ2-1
clone size: few
CDR3 protein: CSAIGTGTSGSRSYNEQFF
CDR3 DNA: TGCAGTGCTATAGGGACCGGGACTAGCGGGAGTAGGTCCTACAATGAGCAGTTCTTC

CDR3 length: 14
V gene: TRBV28
D gene: .
J gene: TRBJ1-5
clone size: many
CDR3 protein: CASTEVGGNQPQHF
CDR3 DNA: TGTGCCAGCACCGAGGTCGGGGGCAATCAGCCCCAGCATTTT

CDR3 length: 20
V gene: TRBV7-8
D gene: .
J gene: TRBJ2-2
clone size: few
CDR3 protein: CASSSPRLSLRRANTGELFF
CDR3 DNA: TGTGCCAGCAGCTCCCCCCGGCTATCGTTGAGGCGCGCGAACACCGGGGAGCTGTTTTTT